This T cell receptor beta chain is from a study of shared clonotypes between healthy human individuals. The study separated CD4+ cells into CD45RA+ naive and CD45RA-negative memory subsets. Libraries were prepared by immunoSEQ multiplex PCR; TCRdb keeps only in-frame clonotypes and omits some of them. The sample lists 2 million to 2.5 million clones, around 92% seen once, with around 0.4% in the top ten. The CDR3 is made up of 15 amino acids. CDR1 SGHRS and CDR2 YFSETQ come from the germline V gene. Trimming took 2 bases from V and 2 from J, leaving 10 bases between them. V gene TRBV5-1 combines with J gene TRBJ2-2; D possibly uses TRBD1 or TRBD2 (5 bases each). The sequence was obtained from a man younger than 35 in good health. Some clones in this sample may be carry-over from other donors' samples. The specimen sequenced was naive CD4+ T cells from PBMCs. Described subset: CD45RA+ positively selected. The CDR3 region has the DNA TGCGCCAGCAGCTTCTGGGGGAGTAACACCGGGGAGCTGTTTTTT. Its translation: CASSFWGSNTGELFF.